The 8 T cell receptor beta chains in this list originate from one sample, sequenced in a study of vaccination and CD4 T cells after COVID-19. Treatment: roughly 10-day PBMC culture with coronavirus spike peptide pools or control peptides (ViraFEST assay). CD4+ T cells that had been cultured provided DNA sequenced with the Oncomine TCR Beta short-read assay. Using its own MiXCR run on the PCR reads, TCRdb lists one record per CDR3 protein. Of under 20,000 distinct CDR3 sequences in the sample, 78% were seen once. For these receptors, no antigen is known. The input for sequencing was CD4+ T cells from blood, cultured in vitro, taken after SARS-CoV-2 vaccination. The origin of the receptors is a human donor who received a COVID-19 vaccine.

The chain couples TRBV20-1 to TRBJ1-5, with D uncertain. In germline, CDR1 is DFQATT, CDR2 SNEGSKA (reference sequence). V was pared by 0 bases and J by 0 bases, with 6 bases between. The CDR3 runs 14 residues. The CDR3, as DNA: TGCAGTGCTAGAGATCCGGTTAGCAATCAGCCCCAGCATTTT. Translation: CSARDPVSNQPQHF.

The chain carries TRBV11-2 and TRBJ2-3; a weak D match, TRBD2 (7 bases). V dropped 10 bases and J dropped 5 bases, with 16 bases sitting between them. CDR1 is SGHAT, CDR2 FQNNGV, per germline. The CDR3 is 13 amino acids. The CDR3 DNA is TGTGCCACTAAGGGGGGGGAGATAGATACGCAGTATTTT. It is translated as CATKGGEIDTQYF.

The chain employs TRBV19 and TRBJ1-4, with TRBD1 identical over 7 bases. Germline lookup yields CDR1 LNHDA and CDR2 SQIVND (reference sequence). The CDR3 runs 11 residues. CDR3 region: CVTGQNEKLFF. In DNA form, the CDR3 reads TGTGTCACGGGACAGAATGAAAAACTGTTTTTT.

The V call is TRBV6-1, the J call TRBJ1-1; TRBD1 might be the D (6 bases). CDR3 length: 13 amino acids. V was pared by 6 bases and J by 1 base, with 9 bases between. Germline CDR1 and CDR2: MNHNS and SASEGT. CDR3 nucleotide sequence: TGTGCCAGCAGGATAGGGGGGAACACTGAAGCTTTCTTT. Amino acid sequence: CASRIGGNTEAFF.

The chain links TRBV6-2 or TRBV6-3 to TRBJ1-6; D not certain. Germline CDR1 MNHEY, CDR2 SVGEGT. V dropped 6 bases and J dropped 7 bases, with 13 bases sitting between them. There are 14 residues in the CDR3. For the CDR3, the DNA is TGTGCCAGCAGCTCCGTAAGATACAATTCACCCCTCCACTTT. Its translation is CASSSVRYNSPLHF.

The chain joins TRBV7-9 to TRBJ2-1, with 9 bases lining up with TRBD2. The CDR3 loop spans 15 amino acids. Losses at the gene ends were 3 bases for V and 5 bases for J; bases not matched to a gene: 5. Germline assignment: CDR1 SEHNR and CDR2 FQNEAQ (reference sequence). CDR3 nucleotide sequence: TGTGCCAGCAGCTTTTCGACTAGCGGTCACAATGAGCAGTTCTTC. Encoded protein: CASSFSTSGHNEQFF.

J is TRBJ1-1 and V is TRBV20-1; 8 bases align to TRBD1. Per germline, CDR1 DFQATT and CDR2 SNEGSKA (reference sequence). Germline trimming cut 2 bases from V and 7 bases from J; bases unmatched to any gene: 6. The CDR3 extends over 13 amino acids. For the CDR3, the DNA is TGCAGTGCTAGAAAGACAGGGGCGGATGAAGCTTTCTTT. Translating gives CSARKTGADEAFF.

J is TRBJ1-6 and V is TRBV6-1; no firm D call. V was trimmed by 7 bases and J by 7 bases, leaving 17 bases between them. Germline values: CDR1 MNHNS, CDR2 SASEGT. This CDR3 spans 15 amino acids. Here the CDR3 reads CASTSPGWFNSPLHF. CDR3 DNA sequence: TGTGCCAGCACCTCCCCCGGGTGGTTCAATTCACCCCTCCACTTT.